These 14 T cell receptor beta chains were all obtained from the same sample, sequenced in a study of CD8 T cells in Susac syndrome. With random hexamers, reverse transcription was performed on about 0.5 to 1 ug of RNA. TCRdb processed the immunoSEQ multiplex PCR reads anew with MiXCR; each CDR3 protein has one entry. The sample carries approximately 120,000 distinct CDR3 sequences, 95% to 98% recorded once. The sample was CD4+ T cells from PBMCs. The receptor set was obtained from a human donor in good health.

This clonotype was counted a single time. The gene calls are TRBV28 and TRBJ1-2; D gene ambiguous. The CDR3 totals 12 residues. Germline values: CDR1 MDHEN, CDR2 SYDVKM. Trimming left V 7 bases short and J 4 bases short, with 10 bases between. DNA for the CDR3: TGTGCCAGCAAAACAGATCCCTATGGCTACACCTTC. Its translation: CASKTDPYGYTF.

This sequence joins TRBV28 and TRBJ2-4, with D perhaps TRBD1 or TRBD2 (5 bases each). Trimming pared 6 bases from V and 3 bases from J, leaving 15 bases between. The germline CDR1 and CDR2 sequences are MDHEN and SYDVKM. This CDR3 region has 15 residues. In DNA form, the CDR3 reads TGTGCCAGCAGCCCTTCGGGGCAGGGCAAAAACATTCAGTACTTC. Translating it yields CASSPSGQGKNIQYF.

V and J are TRBV5-1 and TRBJ2-5; 12 positions agree with TRBD2. Germline CDR1 and CDR2: SGHRS and YFSETQ. Trimming removed 9 bases from V and 4 bases from J; junction bases left unmatched: 10. The CDR3 extends over 15 amino acids. Here the CDR3 reads CATTTSGSSGETQYF. Written as DNA, the CDR3 is TGCGCCACCACGACTAGCGGGAGTTCGGGAGAGACCCAGTACTTC.

J is TRBJ1-5 and V is TRBV12-3 or TRBV12-4; 7 bases map to TRBD1. V was clipped by 5 bases and J by 5 bases; unmatched bases: 6. The CDR3 runs 14 residues. CDR3 sequence (DNA): TGTGCCAGCAGTCCCATGGGACAGCATCAGCCCCAGCATTTT. Amino acid sequence: CASSPMGQHQPQHF.

V and J are TRBV24-1 and TRBJ2-1; D remains unclear. The CDR3 runs to 12 residues. Germline CDR1 is KGHDR and CDR2 is SFDVKD. V gave up 3 bases and J gave up 5 bases, with 4 bases separating them. The CDR3, as DNA: TGTGCCACCAGTGATCCAGACAATGAGCAGTTCTTC. Translating it yields CATSDPDNEQFF.

The chain uses TRBV5-6 and TRBJ2-6, with unresolved D. Germline CDR1 reads SGHDT; CDR2 reads YYEEEE. V was cut by 1 base and J by 0 bases, with 5 bases left in between. The CDR3 spans 15 residues. The CDR3 sequence is CASSLHLSGANVLTF. For the CDR3, the DNA is TGTGCCAGCAGCTTGCATCTCTCTGGGGCCAACGTCCTGACTTTC.

The chain uses TRBV6-5 and TRBJ1-1, with 7 bases fitting TRBD1. Germline CDR1 reads MNHEY; CDR2 reads SVGAGI. V lost 10 bases, J lost 0 bases, and 8 bases stayed unmatched. The CDR3 contains 14 residues. Written as DNA, the CDR3 is TGTGCCACCGGGACAGCGATTATGAACACTGAAGCTTTCTTT. Its translation is CATGTAIMNTEAFF.

The rearrangement uses TRBV7-2 and TRBJ2-7; TRBD2 aligns across 7 bases. V gave up 2 bases and J gave up 5 bases; unmatched junction bases: 3. This CDR3 spans 13 amino acids. Germline loops: CDR1 SGHTA, CDR2 FQGNSA. CDR3 in DNA: TGTGCCAGCAGCTTAAGACGGGGGGACGAGCAGTACTTC. Amino acids: CASSLRRGDEQYF.

The V and J genes are TRBV2 and TRBJ1-1, with a weak D call TRBD1 (5 bases). Germline CDR1 reads SNHLY; CDR2 reads FYNNEI. Trimming stripped 8 bases from V and 3 bases from J, with 10 bases between. The CDR3 contains 12 residues. The CDR3 spells CASRDGHTEAFF. CDR3 DNA sequence: TGTGCCAGCCGGGACGGCCACACTGAAGCTTTCTTT.

This chain links TRBV15 with TRBJ1-5; weak D call: TRBD1 (6 bases). The CDR3 totals 14 residues. Germline V gene sequence: CDR1 LNHNV, CDR2 YYDKDF (reference sequence). V was trimmed by 5 bases and J by 3 bases, leaving 11 bases between them. CDR3 nucleotide sequence: TGTGCCACCAGCGGAAGGGGGTACAATCAGCCCCAGCATTTT. This encodes CATSGRGYNQPQHF.

The chain combines TRBV5-1 with TRBJ1-1; 7 bases match TRBD1. Germline loops: CDR1 SGHRS, CDR2 YFSETQ. V was clipped by 3 bases and J by 2 bases; unmatched bases: 4. The CDR3 length is 14 residues. CDR3 DNA: TGCGCCAGCAGCTCCAGGGGGGACAACACTGAAGCTTTCTTT. It yields the protein CASSSRGDNTEAFF.

V and J are TRBV4-2 and TRBJ2-3; 7 bases fit TRBD2. Trimming cost V 3 bases and J 4 bases; bases outside gene matches: 16. Germline V gives CDR1 LGHNA, CDR2 YNFKEQ. This CDR3 is built from 18 residues. The CDR3 DNA is TGTGCCAGCAGCCAGGATCGCACCCCAACGGGGGGAGCAGATACGCAGTATTTT. This sequence encodes CASSQDRTPTGGADTQYF.

V gene TRBV7-9 combines with J gene TRBJ2-3, with 13 bases fitting TRBD2. The V and J ends lost 3 bases and 0 bases, in that order; junction bases with no gene match: 3. This CDR3 is built from 17 residues. Germline V lookup: CDR1 SEHNR, CDR2 FQNEAQ (reference sequence). The CDR3 DNA reads TGTGCCAGCAGCTTTTCGGGACTAGCGGGAAGCACAGATACGCAGTATTTT. This codes for CASSFSGLAGSTDTQYF.

The chain joins TRBV9 to TRBJ2-7; tentatively, D is TRBD1 (6 bases). Germline V CDR1 and CDR2: SGDLS, YYNGEE. The CDR3 is made up of 17 amino acids. Deletions cut 3 bases from V and 0 bases from J, with 19 bases between. The CDR3 loop reads CASSGPHTGLPSYEQYF. The CDR3 nucleotides read TGTGCCAGCAGCGGACCCCATACAGGGCTCCCCTCCTACGAGCAGTACTTC. The variable domain in full, with the rest retrieved from reference TRBV9 and TRBJ2-7, is DSGVTQTPKHLITATGQRVTLRCSPRSGDLSVYWYQQSLDQGLQFLIQYYNGEERAKGNILERFSAQQFPDLHSELNLSSLELGDSALYFCASSGPHTGLPSYEQYFGPGTRLTVT.